Sequencing of this T cell receptor beta chain was carried out in a study of ipilimumab plus nivolumab after autologous stem cell transplantation. Study-level information: A median of roughly eight nivolumab and 4 or 5 ipilimumab doses were given. DLBCL patients had primary refractory or relapsed disease.

V was trimmed by 10 bases and J by 5 bases, leaving 21 bases between them. Germline V gives CDR1 LNHDA, CDR2 SQIVND (reference sequence). The CDR3 runs 14 residues. Checkpoint therapy with ipilimumab 1 mg/kg began 14 to 28 days after transplant. Patients received nivolumab 3 mg/kg at weeks 1, 4, 7, 10, then fortnightly to week 26. The table came from immunoSEQ multiplex PCR; TCRdb's copy has only in-frame clones and leaves some out. The data hold some 87,000 clones, with more than 80% observed a single time. This sequence was found in a male donor with diffuse large B-cell lymphoma. The input for sequencing was PBMCs, taken in a trial of ipilimumab plus nivolumab as post-transplant consolidation. The J gene is TRBJ2-7, the V gene TRBV19; D tentatively reads TRBD1 or TRBD2 (5 bases each). The CDR3 here is CATRMGEGYDEQYF. CDR3 in DNA: TGTGCCACGAGAATGGGGGAAGGTTACGACGAGCAGTACTTC. The whole variable domain, remainder taken from reference TRBV19 and TRBJ2-7, is DGGITQSPKYLFRKEGQNVTLSCEQNLNHDAMYWYRQDPGQGLRLIYYSQIVNDFQKGDIAEGYSVSREKKESFPLTVTSAQKNPTAFYLCATRMGEGYDEQYFGPGTRLTVT.